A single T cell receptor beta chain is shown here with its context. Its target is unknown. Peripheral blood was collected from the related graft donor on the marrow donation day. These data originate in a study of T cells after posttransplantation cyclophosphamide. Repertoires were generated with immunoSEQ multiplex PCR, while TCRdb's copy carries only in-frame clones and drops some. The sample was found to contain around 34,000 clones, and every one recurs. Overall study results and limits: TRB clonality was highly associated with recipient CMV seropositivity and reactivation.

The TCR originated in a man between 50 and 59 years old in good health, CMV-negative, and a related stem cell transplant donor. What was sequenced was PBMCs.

CDR3 in amino acids: CASSLGGGDTEAFF. CDR3 bases: TGTGCCAGCAGCTTGGGGGGTGGGGACACTGAAGCTTTCTTT. The chain joins TRBV11-1 to TRBJ1-1; D might be TRBD1 (5 bases). V was shortened by 3 bases and J by 3 bases, with 11 bases between the two germline ends. Germline V gene lookup returns CDR1 SGHAT and CDR2 FQDESV (reference sequence). The CDR3 sequence is 14 residues long.